This T cell receptor (beta chain) was identified during a study of identical twins. The study, taken as a whole, reports: The study drew conclusions from cross-sectional statistical analysis, not from following the same donors.

TCRdb reprocessed the 5' RACE reads via MiXCR and lists one record per CDR3 protein. The sample holds hundreds of thousands of distinct CDR3 sequences, around 21% seen once. This clonotype was observed a handful of times. Its antigen is not identified. V lost 2 bases, J lost 4 bases, and 10 bases lay in between. The CDR3 runs 14 residues. Per the germline V gene, CDR1 is ENHRY and CDR2 is SYGVKD. Everyone who gave samples was a healthy Caucasian. The same sample was also studied in work on T cells expressing NK-cell markers. In that study: TCR beta repertoires came from sorted CD3+CD56+NKG2C+, CD3+CD56+NKG2C- and CD3+CD56-NKG2C+ T cells.

V is TRBV10-3 and J is TRBJ2-3; D unclear. The sequencing sample was made of PBMCs. The source is a woman aged 18-29 years in good health. This CDR3 reads CAISENRWPDTQYF. DNA of the CDR3: TGTGCCATCAGTGAGAACCGCTGGCCAGATACGCAGTATTTT.